Below are 11 T cell receptor beta chains sequenced from a single sample in a study of T cells in women clearing cervical HPV infection. Sequencing was performed with immunoSEQ multiplex PCR; in TCRdb, only in-frame clones are kept and a portion is missing. This listing includes around 39,000 clones. Sequencing input: blood buffy coat. The receptors come from a woman between 18 and 70 years old with a cervical HPV16 infection that either progressed to CIN3+ or cleared (not recorded which).

Worth noting for this clone: The read finishes 3 residues shy of the CDR3 end, and the germline J gene is used to complete it. This sequence joins TRBV6-1 and TRBJ2-7; no clear D. CDR3 length equals 15 residues. Germline assignment: CDR1 MNHNS and CDR2 SASEGT. V lost 4 bases and J lost 4, with 17 bases in between. CDR3 DNA (partial): TGTGCCAGCAGTGCCCCTATACTCCCTCCTTACGAG. This gives the protein CASSAPILPPYE. The complete CDR3 reads CASSAPILPPYEQYF.

Concerning this clone: The missing CDR3 end, 3 residues past where the read stops, is filled in from the germline J gene. The V and J genes are TRBV15 and TRBJ2-3; 7 bases fit TRBD2. The CDR3 runs to 15 residues. The junction had 5 bases not matched to a gene; V was cut back by 0 bases and J by 5 bases. Germline values: CDR1 LNHNV, CDR2 YYDKDF (reference sequence). CDR3 DNA (partial): TGTGCCACCAGCAGAGATCGGGCTAGCGGAGATACG. Its translation is CATSRDRASGDT. The full CDR3 protein is CATSRDRASGDTQYF.

Comment on this clone: The read ends 3 residues before the CDR3 terminus; that terminus is restored from the germline J gene. The chain links TRBV10-1 to TRBJ1-6; D might be TRBD1 (6 bases). V was trimmed by 2 bases and J by 11 bases, leaving 10 bases between them. Germline CDR1 and CDR2: WNHNN and SYGVQD (reference sequence). The CDR3 covers 13 residues. CDR3 protein: CASSENRDTPLHF. Incomplete CDR3 DNA: TGCGCCAGCAGTGAGAACAGGGATACACCC.

On this clone itself: From the germline J gene comes the end of the CDR3, since the read stops 3 residues before it. This sequence joins TRBV29-1 and TRBJ2-5; the D gene is possibly TRBD1 (5 bases). Germline CDR1 SQVTM, CDR2 ANQGSEA. This CDR3 region has 11 residues. The germline V and J ends were trimmed by 7 bases and 6 bases, with 12 bases remaining between them. CDR3 bases read: TGCAGCGGTACATGGGGCAAGACC. The encoded protein is CSGTWGKT. In full, the CDR3 is CSGTWGKTQYF.

Remarks on this clone: The missing CDR3 end, 3 residues past where the read stops, is filled in from the germline J gene. This chain connects TRBV20-1 to TRBJ2-1, with 7 nucleotides matching TRBD2. The CDR3 is made up of 15 amino acids. Germline trimming cut 3 bases from V and 2 bases from J; bases unmatched to any gene: 7. Germline-derived CDR1 and CDR2 are DFQATT and SNEGSKA (reference sequence). The CDR3: CSASASGVPYNEQFF. The CDR3 DNA, read in part, is TGCAGTGCTAGTGCTAGCGGCGTACCCTACAATGAG.

Worth noting for this clone: The sequenced fragment ends 3 residues before the CDR3 boundary, so the rest is inferred from the germline J gene. The gene calls are TRBV20-1 and TRBJ2-3; 9 bases are shared with TRBD1. This CDR3 has 14 amino acids. Germline V gives CDR1 DFQATT, CDR2 SNEGSKA (reference sequence). Trimming at V came to 7 bases and at J to 2 bases, leaving 7 bases not matched to a gene. The CDR3 DNA, read in part, is TGCAGTGAATTACAGGGGGCAGACACAGATACG. This gives the protein CSELQGADTDT. The full CDR3 reads CSELQGADTDTQYF.

As for this clone: The sequence runs out 3 residues before the end of the CDR3; the remainder is reconstructed from the germline J gene. The genes are TRBV5-1 and TRBJ2-7, with 8 bases fitting TRBD2. J gave up 2 bases and V 0 bases, and 7 bases lay outside the gene matches. The CDR3 consists of 16 residues. Germline V gene data show CDR1 as SGHRS and CDR2 as YFSETQ. Incomplete CDR3 DNA: TGCGCCAGCAGCTTGGCGGGGGGGGTAGCCCCCTACGAG. Translating it yields CASSLAGGVAPYE. The entire CDR3 protein reads CASSLAGGVAPYEQYF. Combining the CDR3 with reference TRBV5-1 and TRBJ2-7 gives the whole variable domain KAGVTQTPRYLIKTRGQQVTLSCSPISGHRSVSWYQQTPGQGLQFLFEYFSETQRNKGNFPGRFSGRQFSNSRSEMNVSTLELGDSALYLCASSLAGGVAPYEQYFGPGTRLTVT.

Turning to this clone: The read halts 3 residues ahead of the CDR3 end, with the missing end drawn from the germline J gene. The chain uses TRBV5-1 and TRBJ2-3; 12 bases align to TRBD2. Germline V gene data show CDR1 as SGHRS and CDR2 as YFSETQ. This CDR3 spans 18 amino acids. The V gene end was trimmed by 0 bases and the J gene end by 2 bases; junction bases not matched to a gene: 7. The part of the CDR3 DNA that was read is TGCGCCAGCAGCTTGGAAGCTAGCGGGAGGGTCGACACAGATACG. Its protein product is CASSLEASGRVDTDT. The complete CDR3 reads CASSLEASGRVDTDTQYF.

Note on this clone: With the read ending 3 residues before the CDR3 end, the germline J gene is used to fill in that end. This chain connects TRBV5-1 to TRBJ1-2; D gene uncertain. The CDR3 totals 15 residues. The germline CDR1 and CDR2 sequences are SGHRS and YFSETQ. This CDR3 is CASSSGMAGRRGYTF. CDR3 DNA, as far as it was read: TGCGCCAGCAGCAGCGGGATGGCAGGTCGGAGGGGC.

As regards this clone: The CDR3 end falls 3 residues outside the read, so it is completed with the germline J gene. The V and J genes are TRBV9 and TRBJ2-3; tentatively, D is TRBD1 (5 bases). Germline V CDR1 and CDR2: SGDLS, YYNGEE. This CDR3 is built from 16 residues. The V end was cut by 6 bases, the J end by 2 bases, with 19 bases between. The CDR3 sequence: CASTIGAEKLTDTQYF. CDR3 bases read: TGTGCCAGCACCATAGGGGCCGAAAAACTCACAGATACG.

Worth noting for this clone: Read data end 3 residues before the CDR3 end; the end is taken from the germline J gene. This rearrangement joins TRBV4-2 to TRBJ1-2; the D gene is possibly TRBD1 (5 bases). Germline CDR1 LGHNA, CDR2 YNFKEQ. V was cut by 0 bases and J by 3 bases, with 20 bases left in between. The CDR3 sequence is 18 residues long. Here the CDR3 reads CASSQDQGKGDGDYGYTF. CDR3 DNA, as far as it was read: TGTGCCAGCAGCCAAGATCAAGGTAAAGGGGATGGAGACTATGGC.